These 20 T cell receptor beta chains originate from one sample sequenced in a study of T cell repertoires in cytomegalovirus infection. TCRdb reprocessed the reads via MiXCR and lists one record per CDR3 protein. The sample has roughly 730,000 distinct CDR3 sequences, around 31% seen once. These receptors have no identified antigens. The material sequenced was cultured PBMCs, taken from culture after CMV antigen stimulation. All receptors come from a human donor in good health (CMV status not recorded). Some clones in this sample may be carry-over from other donors' samples.

There are many counts of this clonotype. J is TRBJ2-5 and V is TRBV7-2; TRBD1 might be the D (6 bases). Germline CDR1 and CDR2: SGHTA and FQGNSA. This CDR3 has 14 amino acids. Trimming took off 6 bases at V and 4 bases at J, with 15 bases between the two ends. CDR3 loop: CASSPNSQGETQYF. In nucleotides, the CDR3 is TGTGCCAGCAGTCCCAATTCACAGGGAGAGACCCAGTACTTC. Drawing the rest from reference TRBV7-2 and TRBJ2-5, the complete variable domain is GAGVSQSPSNKVTEKGKDVELRCDPISGHTALYWYRQSLGQGLEFLIYFQGNSAPDKSGLPSDRFSAERTGGSVSTLTIQRTQQEDSAVYLCASSPNSQGETQYFGPGTRLLVL.

The gene calls are TRBV20-1 and TRBJ1-2; possibly TRBD1 for D (6 bases). V lost 2 bases and J lost 3, with 13 bases in between. The germline V gene has CDR1 DFQATT and CDR2 SNEGSKA (reference sequence). The CDR3 runs to 14 residues. CDR3 protein: CSARRPGDDYGYTF. The CDR3 DNA is TGCAGTGCTAGACGGCCAGGGGATGACTATGGCTACACCTTC.

The table lists this clonotype with a few counts. The chain has TRBV12-3 or TRBV12-4 and TRBJ2-3; no clear D gene. The CDR3 has 13 amino acids. Trimming pared 4 bases from V and 2 bases from J, leaving 7 bases between. The chain's CDR3 is CASSYMTTDTQYF. DNA for the CDR3: TGTGCCAGCAGTTATATGACCACAGATACGCAGTATTTT.

This clonotype was counted between two and nine times. The rearrangement joins TRBV4-1 to TRBJ1-2; TRBD1 aligns across 7 bases. The length of the CDR3 is 14 residues. Germline values: CDR1 MGHRA, CDR2 YSYEKL. Trimming removed 1 base from V and 7 bases from J; junction bases left unmatched: 6. DNA for the CDR3: TGCGCCAGCAGCCAAGTACAGGGGAGCGGTGGCTACACCTTC. Translating gives CASSQVQGSGGYTF.

V usage is TRBV20-1 and J usage is TRBJ2-3, with a possible D match to TRBD2 (5 bases). V dropped 0 bases and J dropped 2 bases, with 9 bases sitting between them. CDR3 length: 14 amino acids. Germline CDR1 reads DFQATT; CDR2 reads SNEGSKA (reference sequence). CDR3 bases: TGCAGTGCTAGAGATCCCGGGGACACAGATACGCAGTATTTT. This sequence encodes CSARDPGDTDTQYF.

This clonotype has just a few counts. This sequence joins TRBV10-2 and TRBJ2-7; no definite D call. The V end was cut by 0 bases, the J end by 3 bases, with 6 bases between. This CDR3 has 13 residues. Germline-derived CDR1 and CDR2 are WSHSY and SAAADI. The CDR3 sequence: CASSESGVYEQYF. Written as DNA, the CDR3 is TGCGCCAGCAGTGAGTCTGGGGTCTACGAGCAGTACTTC.

The chain employs TRBV20-1 and TRBJ1-4; D ambiguous. The CDR3 has 15 amino acids. Germline loops: CDR1 DFQATT, CDR2 SNEGSKA (reference sequence). V lost 6 bases to trimming and J lost 8 bases, with 22 bases between them. The CDR3 spells CSASKRYSSREKLFF. The CDR3 coding sequence is TGCAGTGCCAGTAAGAGGTACAGCAGCCGGGAAAAACTGTTTTTT.

This clonotype was observed a few times. V is TRBV5-1 and J is TRBJ2-3, with a tentative D call TRBD2 (5 bases). Germline CDR1 is SGHRS and CDR2 is YFSETQ. This CDR3 region has 14 residues. The germline V and J ends were trimmed by 4 bases and 2 bases, with 11 bases remaining between them. The CDR3 DNA reads TGCGCCAGCAGCACCGGACTGGCCACAGATACGCAGTATTTT. Translation: CASSTGLATDTQYF.

V is TRBV19 and J is TRBJ2-7; 8 nucleotides line up with TRBD2. Germline V gene sequence: CDR1 LNHDA, CDR2 SQIVND (reference sequence). The V gene end was trimmed by 5 bases and the J gene end by 5 bases; junction bases not matched to a gene: 14. The CDR3 is 16 amino acids. DNA for the CDR3: TGTGCCAGTAGTCCCCTGGGACTAGTAGCTAACAACGAGCAGTACTTC. Translating gives CASSPLGLVANNEQYF.

The table lists this clonotype with many counts. The V and J genes are TRBV7-6 and TRBJ1-1; D gene ambiguous. Between the trimmed V and J ends, which lost 5 bases and 0 bases, there was a span of 16 bases. Germline V CDR1 and CDR2: SGHVS, FNYEAQ. CDR3 size: 16 residues. The CDR3 spells CASSPWPKAVNTEAFF. In DNA form, the CDR3 reads TGTGCCAGCAGCCCTTGGCCCAAGGCGGTGAACACTGAAGCTTTCTTT. The full variable domain, rest sourced from reference TRBV7-6 and TRBJ1-1, is GAGVSQSPRYKVTKRGQDVALRCDPISGHVSLYWYRQALGQGPEFLTYFNYEAQQDKSGLPNDRFSAERPEGSISTLTIQRTEQRDSAMYRCASSPWPKAVNTEAFFGQGTRLTVV.

V is TRBV5-1 and J is TRBJ2-3; maybe TRBD2 (5 bases). Germline V gene data show CDR1 as SGHRS and CDR2 as YFSETQ. CDR3 length: 15 amino acids. The V end was cut by 5 bases, the J end by 1 base, with 14 bases between. CDR3 nucleotides: TGCGCCAGCAGAGCCCCGGGGATCGGCACAGATACGCAGTATTTT. Translating it yields CASRAPGIGTDTQYF.

This sequence joins TRBV6-6 and TRBJ2-7; unclear D gene. Germline V gives CDR1 MNHNY, CDR2 SVGAGI (reference sequence). V lost 4 bases and J 3 bases, leaving 10 bases between the germline ends. CDR3 length equals 13 residues. The CDR3 nucleotides are TGTGCCAGCAGTTCTCCGACCCTCTACGAGCAGTACTTC. As protein: CASSSPTLYEQYF.

This chain links TRBV7-2 with TRBJ2-7; 14 bases map to TRBD2. The CDR3 is made up of 15 amino acids. V gave up 5 bases and J gave up 6 bases; unmatched junction bases: 6. Germline V gene sequence: CDR1 SGHTA, CDR2 FQGNSA. CDR3 coding DNA: TGTGCCAGCAGCCTGTGGACTAGCGGGAGGTCCGAGCAGTACTTC. Amino acids: CASSLWTSGRSEQYF.

The chain joins TRBV7-2 to TRBJ2-3; D ambiguous. This CDR3 is 11 amino acids long. Trimming took 10 bases from V and 2 from J, leaving 7 bases between them. Germline V gives CDR1 SGHTA, CDR2 FQGNSA. The CDR3 DNA sequence: TGTGCCACCCGGCTCACAGATACGCAGTATTTT. Protein: CATRLTDTQYF. The variable domain in full, with the rest retrieved from reference TRBV7-2 and TRBJ2-3, is GAGVSQSPSNKVTEKGKDVELRCDPISGHTALYWYRQSLGQGLEFLIYFQGNSAPDKSGLPSDRFSAERTGGSVSTLTIQRTQQEDSAVYLCATRLTDTQYFGPGTRLTVL.

This clonotype was seen at least ten times. The genes are TRBV7-8 and TRBJ2-1; D not certain. The CDR3 covers 12 residues. V was pared by 2 bases and J by 8 bases, with 7 bases between. The germline V gene encodes CDR1 SGHVS and CDR2 FQNEAQ. CDR3 sequence (DNA): TGTGCCAGCAGCTTAAGGTCAGATGAGCAGTTCTTC. Residues: CASSLRSDEQFF. Supplemented by reference TRBV7-8 and TRBJ2-1, the full variable domain reads GAGVSQSPRYKVAKRGQDVALRCDPISGHVSLFWYQQALGQGPEFLTYFQNEAQLDKSGLPSDRFFAERPEGSVSTLKIQRTQQEDSAVYLCASSLRSDEQFFGPGTRLTVL.

This clonotype was seen only a few times. The chain combines TRBV15 with TRBJ2-1; the match to TRBD2 covers 9 bases. The trim removed 0 bases at V and 7 bases at J, leaving 10 bases unmatched. CDR1 and CDR2 (germline): LNHNV, YYDKDF (reference sequence). This CDR3 comprises 17 residues. The CDR3 coding sequence is TGTGCCACCAGCAGAGATCTAGCGGGGTGGGTTGTGAATGAGCAGTTCTTC. Amino acid sequence: CATSRDLAGWVVNEQFF.

This clonotype was seen a single time. The chain couples TRBV12-3 or TRBV12-4 to TRBJ2-4; perhaps TRBD2 as D (5 bases). V was trimmed by 2 bases and J by 7 bases, leaving 15 bases between them. CDR3 length: 15 residues. For the CDR3, the DNA is TGTGCCAGCAGTTTACTGGGTGGGAGTGGGAACATTCAGTACTTC. Translated, it gives CASSLLGGSGNIQYF.

The rearrangement uses TRBV7-6 and TRBJ1-6; D uncertain. This CDR3 spans 15 amino acids. V was clipped by 5 bases and J by 4 bases, with 12 bases between them. Germline CDR1 is SGHVS and CDR2 is FNYEAQ. The CDR3 here is CASSPRQPYNSPLHF. The CDR3, as DNA: TGTGCCAGCAGCCCCAGGCAGCCATATAATTCACCCCTCCACTTT.

V usage is TRBV27 and J usage is TRBJ2-1; a possible D gene is TRBD1 (5 bases). V lost 4 bases, J lost 5 bases, and 18 bases lay in between. The germline gives CDR1 MNHEY, CDR2 SMNVEV (reference sequence). This CDR3 has 16 residues. The CDR3: CASSSPPRQKHNEQFF. CDR3 nucleotides: TGTGCCAGCAGTTCACCACCCAGACAGAAACACAATGAGCAGTTCTTC.

The CDR3 DNA sequence: TGTGCCAGCGCGGCCGACAGGGGTTCGAATGAGCAGTTCTTC. Its protein product is CASAADRGSNEQFF. The V and J genes are TRBV12-3 or TRBV12-4 and TRBJ2-1; 8 bases agree with TRBD1. The CDR3 is 14 residues long. V gave up 8 bases and J gave up 7 bases; unmatched junction bases: 10.